What follows describes a single T cell receptor beta chain. Since the CDR3 does not end with the conserved phenylalanine or tryptophan, this likely comes from a read error. The CDR3 loop spans 15 amino acids. CDR1 and CDR2 from the germline V gene are SGHNT and YENEEA. The ends were cut back, 4 bases at V and 6 bases at J, with 16 bases in the middle. The data stem from a study of tumor-infiltrating lymphocytes in primary liver carcinoma. The input was approximately 500 ng total RNA; TCR beta cDNA was made from it with a constant-region primer. Generation of the TCR beta libraries relied on three nested multiplex PCR rounds using slightly modified ARM-PCR. The first two PCR rounds, around 10 cycles each, used TRBV1-TRBV30 forward primers and a C-beta reverse primer. TCRdb processed the multiplex PCR reads anew with MiXCR; each CDR3 protein has one entry. The data contain roughly 70,000 distinct CDR3 sequences, roughly two thirds of them singletons.

Co-extraction of RNA and DNA was performed on roughly 17-32 mg of unsorted bulk tissue. The V call is TRBV11-3, the J call TRBJ1-5; the D gene is possibly TRBD1 (6 bases). Material: liver tumor tissue from sampling region 4. As to subset: tumor region T4, right-lateral pole. The clonotype originates from a man aged 35 to 55 with primary liver carcinoma and hepatitis B virus infection. CDR3 coding DNA: TGTGCCAGCAGCTCAGATCTGGGGGCGGCTCAGCCCCAGCATTTG. Protein product: CASSSDLGAAQPQHL.